This entry concerns a single T cell receptor (beta chain). The sample comes from a study of blood T cell repertoires in COVID-19. This CDR3 has 13 residues. The germline V gene encodes CDR1 ENHRY and CDR2 SYGVKD. With V trimmed by 10 bases and J by 7 bases, 11 bases remained unmatched. Repertoires were generated with immunoSEQ multiplex PCR, while TCRdb's copy carries only in-frame clones and drops some. In the table there are 150,000 to 200,000 clones, about 85% of which are singletons. V usage is TRBV10-3 and J usage is TRBJ1-2, with 8 bases that match TRBD1. The TCR was taken from a man aged 35-49 years who had recovered from COVID-19. Sequenced material: PBMCs or T cells enriched from blood (not recorded which). The CDR3 DNA reads as TGTGCCACCAGGACAGGGCATATGGGTGGCTACACCTTC. This translates into CATRTGHMGGYTF.